This T cell receptor (beta chain) was found in a study of T-cell memory formation after mild COVID-19. Overall study results and limits: Later expanders leaned toward CD4+, whereas clones contracting from day 15 to 85 were balanced CD4/CD8. Confirmation of SARS-CoV-2 specificity was lacking for second-wave clones peaking day 37. Prior to infection, memory already included some responding clones, suggesting cross-reactive memory joined.

This clonotype was counted between two and nine times. Its target is unknown. The length of the CDR3 is 16 residues. Germline trimming cut 4 bases from V and 1 base from J; bases unmatched to any gene: 4. UMIs and sample barcodes were carried by the TCR alpha and TCR beta cDNA libraries that 5'RACE produced using constant-segment primers. In TCRdb, the 5' RACE reads were re-called with MiXCR into one record per CDR3 protein. The sample yields about 360,000 distinct CDR3 sequences, about an eighth seen once. The chain has TRBV23-1 and TRBJ1-5; TRBD1 matches 10 bases. TRBV23-1 is designated an ORF whose function remains uncertain. The sequence derives from a young man who had mild COVID-19 (a few samples of this study predate the infection). Cell type and time point are not known. Input material: PBMCs or a T cell subset sorted from them (not recorded which). In DNA form, the CDR3 reads TGCGCCAGCAGTCCACGGACAGGGGGAAGCAATCAGCCCCAGCATTTT. It codes for CASSPRTGGSNQPQHF.